These T cell receptor beta chains were read from a single sample in a study of identical twins. Each CDR3 protein gets one entry after TCRdb re-called the 5' RACE reads with MiXCR. The table records about 220,000 distinct CDR3 sequences, roughly a tenth of them present only once. Sample: memory (CD45RO+) T cells sorted from blood. These receptors all come from a woman aged 18-29 years in good health. CDR3s include the opening cysteine and the closing phenylalanine or tryptophan. A D gene is named only where the DNA matches it firmly. Size tells how often a clone was seen (once, few, many) or the class of an expanded clone, and some rows leave it out.

D,size,V,J,CDR3,DNA
TRBD1,few,TRBV20-1,TRBJ2-3,CSAYTGGTDTQYF,TGCAGTGCGTACACAGGGGGCACAGATACGCAGTATTTT
NA,NA,TRBV5-1,TRBJ2-1,CASSLARNLLLTSEQFF,TGCGCCAGCAGCTTGGCCAGGAATCTCCTGCTTACAAGTGAGCAGTTCTTC
TRBD1,many,TRBV6-5,TRBJ1-2,CASSYSGARGREGYTF,TGTGCCAGCAGTTACTCGGGAGCAAGGGGGCGGGAGGGCTACACCTTC
TRBD1,NA,TRBV7-2,TRBJ2-1,CASSYRGNEQFF,TGTGCCAGCAGCTACAGGGGAAATGAGCAGTTCTTC
NA,many,TRBV3-1,TRBJ1-1,CASSKEGWDTEAFF,TGTGCCAGCAGCAAGGAGGGATGGGACACTGAAGCTTTCTTT
TRBD1,few,TRBV10-3,TRBJ1-2,CAVSGGDYGYTF,TGTGCCGTCTCAGGGGGCGACTATGGCTACACCTTC
TRBD2,few,TRBV7-9,TRBJ2-3,CASSLAQLAVRLYF,TGTGCCAGCAGCTTAGCGCAACTAGCGGTTCGTTTGTATTTT
NA,few,TRBV5-8,TRBJ2-3,CASSLDSEDTQYF,TGTGCCAGCAGCTTGGACAGCGAGGATACGCAGTATTTT
TRBD2,few,TRBV7-8,TRBJ2-7,CASSHSRGLAASYEQYF,TGTGCCAGCAGTCACTCCCGGGGACTAGCGGCCTCTTACGAGCAGTACTTC
TRBD2,NA,TRBV20-1,TRBJ2-1,CSAITPGGDNEQFF,TGCAGTGCCATAACCCCCGGGGGGGACAATGAGCAGTTCTTC
NA,NA,TRBV5-1,TRBJ2-3,CASSLEEGLTQYF,TGCGCCAGCAGCTTGGAGGAGGGTTTGACGCAGTATTTT
NA,NA,TRBV11-3,TRBJ2-3,CASSRRDKRTDTQYF,TGTGCCAGCAGCCGCCGGGACAAACGCACAGATACGCAGTATTTT
TRBD2,few,TRBV5-6,TRBJ2-1,CASSWGLAGSTNEQFF,TGTGCCAGCAGCTGGGGGCTAGCGGGGTCCACCAATGAGCAGTTCTTC
NA,NA,TRBV20-1,TRBJ2-3,CSALMLGSTDTQYF,TGCAGTGCTCTAATGCTAGGGAGCACAGATACGCAGTATTTT
NA,many,TRBV5-1,TRBJ2-1,CASSVTGSGSEQFF,TGCGCCAGCAGCGTGACAGGGAGCGGGAGTGAGCAGTTCTTC
NA,many,TRBV18,TRBJ2-3,CASSPRQITDTQYF,TGTGCCAGCTCACCGCGACAGATCACAGATACGCAGTATTTT
NA,NA,TRBV19,TRBJ1-1,CATDNRVKTEAFF,TGTGCCACCGACAACAGGGTAAAAACTGAAGCTTTCTTT
NA,few,TRBV20-1,TRBJ2-1,CSALHQSFNEQFF,TGCAGTGCTCTACACCAATCTTTCAATGAGCAGTTCTTC
NA,NA,TRBV7-2,TRBJ1-6,CASSLVPGLSYNSPLHF,TGTGCCAGCAGCTTAGTTCCAGGGCTGTCCTATAATTCACCCCTCCACTTT
NA,many,TRBV5-1,TRBJ2-1,CASSLGGSSGEQFF,TGCGCCAGCAGCTTGGGTGGGAGTTCGGGGGAGCAGTTCTTC
NA,many,TRBV5-6,TRBJ2-1,CASSFTGLEQFF,TGTGCCAGCAGCTTTACAGGGTTGGAGCAGTTCTTC
NA,NA,TRBV10-3,TRBJ1-5,CAISDSGSMDQPQHF,TGTGCCATCAGCGACTCAGGGTCTATGGATCAGCCCCAGCATTTT
NA,NA,TRBV12-3/TRBV12-4,TRBJ2-5,CASSPRTVSKTQYF,TGTGCCAGCAGTCCACGGACAGTATCGAAGACCCAGTACTTC
NA,few,TRBV18,TRBJ1-1,CASSPRQVGLNTEAFF,TGTGCCAGCTCACCTCGACAGGTGGGTTTGAACACTGAAGCTTTCTTT
TRBD1,NA,TRBV20-1,TRBJ1-1,CSARTDRGTDLAFF,TGCAGTGCTAGAACCGACAGGGGGACGGATTTGGCTTTCTTT
TRBD2,NA,TRBV20-1,TRBJ2-1,CSASPGLAANNEQFF,TGCAGTGCTAGCCCGGGACTAGCAGCCAACAATGAGCAGTTCTTC
TRBD2,few,TRBV2,TRBJ2-3,CASRLAGYTDTQYF,TGTGCCAGCCGGCTAGCGGGGTACACAGATACGCAGTATTTT
NA,many,TRBV27,TRBJ1-2,CASSSRDSGYGYTF,TGTGCCAGCAGTTCACGCGACAGCGGCTATGGCTACACCTTC
TRBD2,many,TRBV29-1,TRBJ2-1,CSVEGGGLANEQFF,TGCAGCGTCGAGGGCGGGGGACTAGCTAATGAGCAGTTCTTC
TRBD2,few,TRBV4-2,TRBJ2-7,CASSPRTSGTYEQYF,TGTGCCAGCAGCCCACGGACTAGCGGGACCTACGAGCAGTACTTC
NA,NA,TRBV6-6,TRBJ1-1,CASIVTGGTEAFF,TGTGCCAGCATCGTGACAGGAGGGACTGAAGCTTTCTTT
NA,NA,TRBV11-3,TRBJ1-2,CASSLAPGDTGYTF,TGTGCCAGCAGCTTAGCTCCAGGGGATACGGGCTACACCTTC
TRBD2,few,TRBV20-1,TRBJ2-1,CSARLAGGSYNEQFF,TGCAGTGCTCGACTAGCGGGAGGGTCCTACAATGAGCAGTTCTTC
NA,many,TRBV5-1,TRBJ2-2,CASRNSTGTGELFF,TGCGCCAGCCGCAACTCGACAGGCACCGGGGAGCTGTTTTTT
NA,few,TRBV11-2,TRBJ1-5,CASSLVVNQPQHF,TGTGCCAGCAGCTTAGTTGTGAATCAGCCCCAGCATTTT
NA,few,TRBV20-1,TRBJ2-3,CSARIPQGLTDTQYF,TGCAGTGCTAGAATCCCGCAGGGCCTCACAGATACGCAGTATTTT
TRBD1,many,TRBV5-1,TRBJ1-4,CASSLTGTGEEKLFF,TGCGCCAGCAGCTTAACCGGGACAGGGGAGGAAAAACTGTTTTTT
TRBD2,NA,TRBV20-1,TRBJ2-1,CSARDGGGGGINEQFF,TGCAGTGCTAGAGATGGGGGCGGGGGGGGTATAAATGAGCAGTTCTTC
NA,many,TRBV7-6,TRBJ2-4,CASSLGGASNIQYF,TGTGCCAGCAGCTTAGGCGGGGCAAGCAACATTCAGTACTTC
NA,few,TRBV5-1,TRBJ1-1,CASSSDRLRNTEAFF,TGCGCCAGCAGCTCAGACAGGTTACGGAACACTGAAGCTTTCTTT
NA,NA,TRBV7-9,TRBJ2-5,CASSPIPGTSQETQYF,TGTGCCAGCAGCCCCATCCCCGGGACTTCGCAAGAGACCCAGTACTTC
TRBD1,many,TRBV12-3/TRBV12-4,TRBJ2-4,CASSSQGTGDNQNF,TGTGCCAGCAGTTCGCAAGGGACAGGGGATAATCAGAACTTC
NA,NA,TRBV20-1,TRBJ1-3,CSATRGDDTIYF,TGCAGTGCGACACGGGGTGATGACACCATATATTTT
NA,NA,TRBV7-9,TRBJ2-2,CASRPEGRAGELFF,TGTGCCAGCAGACCAGAAGGCCGGGCCGGGGAGCTGTTTTTT
NA,NA,TRBV14,TRBJ1-2,CASSQGGSSYF,TGTGCCAGCAGCCAAGGCGGTTCATCGTACTTC